The 24 T cell receptor beta chains given below trace back to one sample, sequenced in a study of graft-versus-host responses after intestinal transplantation. TCRdb keeps only in-frame clones here, not all; method: immunoSEQ multiplex PCR. The top ten hold around 3.2% of the sample, which has 30,000 to 45,000 clones, roughly 80% seen once. Sequenced material: PBMCs, taken about 1,000 days after transplant. The receptors derive from a human patient who received an intestinal transplant, so some T cells may come from the graft donor.

V is TRBV6-1 and J is TRBJ2-1; D unclear. The length of the CDR3 is 16 residues. CDR1 MNHNS and CDR2 SASEGT come from the germline V gene. Trimming removed 0 bases from V and 10 bases from J, with 19 bases in between. The CDR3 DNA is TGTGCCAGCAGTGAAGCCGGGTTCCCCGGACGTTCAGAGCAGTTCTTC. This gives the protein CASSEAGFPGRSEQFF.

The chain employs TRBV28 and TRBJ2-7; D is uncertain. Trimming took off 7 bases at V and 4 bases at J, with 8 bases between the two ends. CDR1 is MDHEN and CDR2 is SYDVKM in the germline V gene. This CDR3 comprises 11 residues. CDR3 protein: CASKERYEQYF. The CDR3 DNA reads as TGTGCCAGCAAAGAGCGTTACGAGCAGTACTTC.

The count of this clone is one. V gene TRBV5-4 combines with J gene TRBJ2-5; 7 bases agree with TRBD2. This CDR3 region has 15 residues. V was pared by 4 bases and J by 4 bases, with 10 bases of the junction left unmatched. Germline V gene lookup returns CDR1 SGHNT and CDR2 YYREEE (reference sequence). CDR3 coding DNA: TGTGCCAGCAGCCCCTCGACGGGGGGAGGAGAGACCCAGTACTTC. Protein product: CASSPSTGGGETQYF.

V is TRBV2 and J is TRBJ2-7, with D hard to call. From germline, CDR1 is SNHLY and CDR2 FYNNEI. There are 11 residues in the CDR3. Trimming took 6 bases from V and 3 from J, leaving 6 bases between them. CDR3 amino acids: CASSFDYEQYF. CDR3 bases: TGTGCCAGCAGCTTTGACTACGAGCAGTACTTC.

CDR3 loop: CASSHQETQYF. CDR3 nucleotides: TGTGCCAGCAGCCACCAAGAGACCCAGTACTTC. The chain joins TRBV5-4 to TRBJ2-5; D call uncertain. This CDR3 is 11 amino acids long. V shed 4 bases and J shed 0 bases, with 1 base lying between them. Germline values: CDR1 SGHNT, CDR2 YYREEE (reference sequence).

This rearrangement joins TRBV28 to TRBJ2-7; 9 nucleotides agree with TRBD1. Trimming at V came to 10 bases and at J to 0 bases, leaving 7 bases not matched to a gene. The germline CDR1 and CDR2 sequences are MDHEN and SYDVKM. This CDR3 has 14 amino acids. The CDR3 nucleotides are TGTGCCATTTCCGGGACAGGGCACTCCTACGAGCAGTACTTC. Encoded protein: CAISGTGHSYEQYF.

This clone was observed once. In nucleotides, the CDR3 is TGTGCCAGCAGGCCGACGGGACTAGCGACCTACAATGAGCAGTTCTTC. Protein: CASRPTGLATYNEQFF. This chain joins TRBV11-3 and TRBJ2-1, with 10 bases that match TRBD2. The CDR3 totals 16 residues. Losses at the gene ends were 6 bases for V and 2 bases for J; bases not matched to a gene: 7. Germline values: CDR1 SGHNT, CDR2 YENEEA.

CDR3 sequence: CASSAGGEKLFF. The CDR3, as DNA: TGTGCCAGCAGTGCGGGCGGCGAAAAACTGTTTTTT. The genes are TRBV2 and TRBJ1-4; D is unresolved. The CDR3 extends over 12 amino acids. V lost 4 bases, J lost 8 bases, and 8 bases lay in between. In germline, CDR1 is SNHLY, CDR2 FYNNEI.

This clone showed up just once. The V gene is TRBV19, the J gene TRBJ2-1, with 7 bases that match TRBD2. The CDR3 has 14 residues. The germline V gene has CDR1 LNHDA and CDR2 SQIVND (reference sequence). J lost 10 bases, V lost 3 bases, and 9 bases had no gene match. This CDR3 is CASSMSSGHPEQFF. The CDR3 DNA follows: TGTGCCAGTAGTATGTCTAGCGGTCACCCCGAGCAGTTCTTC.

Only a few counts were recorded for this clone. The chain joins TRBV6-1 to TRBJ1-5; D is possibly TRBD1 (5 bases). The germline V gene has CDR1 MNHNS and CDR2 SASEGT. Trimming removed 7 bases at V and 2 bases at J, with 12 bases between. This CDR3 spans 14 amino acids. This chain's CDR3 is CASTDGGGNQPQHF. The CDR3 nucleotides are TGTGCCAGCACCGACGGGGGAGGCAATCAGCCCCAGCATTTT.

The chain employs TRBV18 and TRBJ2-1; D is perhaps TRBD2 (5 bases). CDR1 and CDR2 (germline): KGHSH, LQKENI. CDR3 length equals 13 residues. Trimming cost V 6 bases and J 10 bases, with 16 bases left between them. The CDR3 DNA reads as TGTGCCAGCTCCCCTAAAGGAGAGGGCGAGCAGTTCTTC. Translation gives CASSPKGEGEQFF.

The chain is built from TRBV6-4 and TRBJ2-2; D gene unclear. The V and J ends lost 0 bases and 7 bases respectively, with 6 bases between them. This CDR3 region has 13 residues. The V gene's germline CDR1 is MRHNA and CDR2 SNTAGT. CDR3 region: CASSDSEHGELFF. DNA for the CDR3: TGTGCCAGCAGTGACTCGGAGCACGGGGAGCTGTTTTTT.

The chain recombines TRBV18 with TRBJ1-2, with TRBD1 identical over 8 bases. Germline lookup yields CDR1 KGHSH and CDR2 LQKENI. There are 15 residues in the CDR3. V lost 3 bases and J lost 4; bases outside the gene matches: 7. In nucleotides, the CDR3 is TGTGCCAGCTCACCCATGGACAGGGTGGGCTATGGCTACACCTTC. This codes for CASSPMDRVGYGYTF.

This clone has just a few counts. CDR3 in DNA: TGTGCCAGCAGTGTCAGACAGGGTAGGTTCATGGCTTTCTTT. This translates into CASSVRQGRFMAFF. The chain uses TRBV25-1 and TRBJ1-1; 7 bases are shared with TRBD1. This CDR3 contains 14 residues. Germline V CDR1 and CDR2: MGHDK, SYGVNS. V lost 4 bases, J lost 11 bases, and 13 bases stayed unmatched.

For the CDR3, the DNA is TGTGCCATCAGTCCGGGACAAGCCAACACCGGGGAGCTGTTTTTT. Its protein is CAISPGQANTGELFF. This sequence joins TRBV10-3 and TRBJ2-2; possibly TRBD1 for D (6 bases). CDR1 and CDR2 from the germline V gene are ENHRY and SYGVKD. The CDR3 is 15 amino acids. Trimming took 5 bases from V and 2 from J, leaving 12 bases between them.

This clone was picked up a small number of times. The chain has TRBV27 and TRBJ2-2; D gene ambiguous. Per the germline V gene, CDR1 is MNHEY and CDR2 is SMNVEV (reference sequence). This CDR3 has 14 residues. Trimming left V 2 bases short and J 3 bases short, with 7 bases between. The CDR3: CASSLVRDTGELFF. CDR3 in DNA: TGTGCCAGCAGTTTAGTCCGGGACACCGGGGAGCTGTTTTTT.

The rearrangement links TRBV2 to TRBJ1-2; tentative D call: TRBD1 (5 bases). V lost 8 bases and J 4 bases, leaving 23 bases between the germline ends. Germline V gives CDR1 SNHLY, CDR2 FYNNEI. The CDR3 totals 16 residues. The CDR3 loop reads CASRTSRGGVIYGYTF. Here the CDR3 DNA reads TGTGCCAGCCGAACTTCCCGGGGGGGGGTGATCTATGGCTACACCTTC.

The CDR3 DNA is TGCAGCGTCGAATTCCCGGGCTCCAAACCCCTCAATAATTCACCCCTCCACTTT. Translating it yields CSVEFPGSKPLNNSPLHF. The chain joins TRBV29-1 to TRBJ1-6; D uncertain. V lost 6 bases and J 5 bases, leaving 26 bases between the germline ends. The CDR3 contains 18 residues. Germline V CDR1 and CDR2: SQVTM, ANQGSEA. Filled out from reference TRBV29-1 and TRBJ1-6, the complete variable domain reads SAVISQKPSRDICQRGTSLTIQCQVDSQVTMMFWYRQQPGQSLTLIATANQGSEATYESGFVIDKFPISRPNLTFSTLTVSNMSPEDSSIYLCSVEFPGSKPLNNSPLHFGNGTRLTVT.

V is TRBV4-2 and J is TRBJ2-3, with TRBD2 matching over 13 bases. CDR1 and CDR2 from the germline V gene are LGHNA and YNFKEQ. The junction had 7 bases not matched to a gene; V was cut back by 3 bases and J by 4 bases. The CDR3 length is 17 residues. The CDR3 sequence is CASSQILGTSGADTQYF. The CDR3 bases are TGTGCCAGCAGCCAGATACTAGGGACTAGCGGGGCAGATACGCAGTATTTT.

The chain combines TRBV28 with TRBJ2-2; 7 nucleotides match TRBD2. The CDR3 covers 13 residues. Germline lookup yields CDR1 MDHEN and CDR2 SYDVKM. The V segment lost 11 bases and the J segment 0 bases; nucleotides outside the gene matches: 3. The CDR3 DNA is TGTGCCGCGGGGGAATCGAACACCGGGGAGCTGTTTTTT. Amino acid sequence: CAAGESNTGELFF.

This rearrangement joins TRBV9 to TRBJ2-5, with D maybe TRBD2 (6 bases). The length of the CDR3 is 14 residues. Trimming took 3 bases from V and 4 from J, leaving 13 bases between them. Looked up from germline, CDR1 is SGDLS and CDR2 is YYNGEE. CDR3 DNA sequence: TGTGCCAGCAGCGCGACTAGTTTTGGAGAGACCCAGTACTTC. Translating gives CASSATSFGETQYF.

The chain has TRBV27 and TRBJ2-1, with 9 bases aligning to TRBD2. Germline CDR1 and CDR2: MNHEY and SMNVEV (reference sequence). V was clipped by 2 bases and J by 9 bases; unmatched bases: 14. There are 17 residues in the CDR3. The CDR3, as DNA: TGTGCCAGCAGTTTAGTCTGGTCTAGCGGGACCCGGTTTGAGCAGTTCTTC. Protein product: CASSLVWSSGTRFEQFF.

This clone was detected only a few times. The chain carries TRBV5-6 and TRBJ1-4; D uncertain. Germline values: CDR1 SGHDT, CDR2 YYEEEE. The V end was cut by 0 bases, the J end by 4 bases, with 7 bases between. There are 14 residues in the CDR3. CDR3 region: CASSLEGLNEKLFF. Here the CDR3 DNA reads TGTGCCAGCAGCTTGGAAGGACTTAATGAAAAACTGTTTTTT. The full variable domain, its missing parts supplied by reference TRBV5-6 and TRBJ1-4, is DAGVTQSPTHLIKTRGQQVTLRCSPKSGHDTVSWYQQALGQGPQFIFQYYEEEERQRGNFPDRFSGHQFPNYSSELNVNALLLGDSALYLCASSLEGLNEKLFFGSGTQLSVL.

The DNA of the CDR3 is TGTGCCAGCAAGACTAGCGCTGACACCGGGGAGCTGTTTTTT. It codes for CASKTSADTGELFF. The gene calls are TRBV6-1 and TRBJ2-2; 8 bases fit TRBD2. Unmatched junction bases numbered 4, after V lost 7 bases and J lost 3 bases. The CDR3 is 14 residues long. Germline lookup yields CDR1 MNHNS and CDR2 SASEGT.